These 11 T cell receptor beta chains share one sample of origin, sequenced in a study of blood T cell repertoires in COVID-19. TCRdb's table, derived via immunoSEQ multiplex PCR, lists solely in-frame clones and lacks some. The top ten hold roughly 4% of the sample, which has 50,000 to 65,000 clones, about 88% seen once. Sequenced input: peripheral blood. The origin of the receptors is an older man with acute or convalescent COVID-19.

The CDR3 region is CASSLAGLGEQYF. The CDR3 bases are TGTGCCAGCAGCTTAGCAGGACTAGGCGAGCAGTACTTC. This chain links TRBV7-2 with TRBJ2-7, with 7 positions matching TRBD2. CDR3 size: 13 residues. The germline CDR1 and CDR2 sequences are SGHTA and FQGNSA. Trimming cost V 0 bases and J 6 bases; bases outside gene matches: 2.

The V gene is TRBV19, the J gene TRBJ1-2; D ambiguous. The germline gives CDR1 LNHDA, CDR2 SQIVND (reference sequence). V lost 6 bases to trimming and J lost 4 bases, with 9 bases between them. This CDR3 has 12 residues. In nucleotides, the CDR3 is TGTGCCAGTAGGTTCGAGGCCTATGGCTACACCTTC. As protein: CASRFEAYGYTF.

This chain links TRBV14 with TRBJ2-6; D call uncertain. There are 17 residues in the CDR3. V dropped 6 bases and J dropped 0 bases, with 15 bases sitting between them. CDR1 is SGHDN and CDR2 is FVKESK in the germline V gene. The CDR3 nucleotides read TGTGCCAGCAGGGGCTCAGGTATCGGCTCTGGGGCCAACGTCCTGACTTTC. Its protein is CASRGSGIGSGANVLTF.

The chain is built from TRBV5-1 and TRBJ1-2; 7 nucleotides line up with TRBD1. J lost 4 bases, V lost 3 bases, and 6 bases had no gene match. Germline CDR1 and CDR2: SGHRS and YFSETQ. The CDR3 sequence is 14 residues long. The DNA for the CDR3 is TGCGCCAGCAGCTCCCCGGGACAGAGCTATGGCTACACCTTC. Amino acid sequence: CASSSPGQSYGYTF.

This chain joins TRBV24-1 and TRBJ1-5, with TRBD1 identical over 9 bases. Germline lookup yields CDR1 KGHDR and CDR2 SFDVKD. The V and J ends lost 4 bases and 0 bases, in that order; junction bases with no gene match: 6. There are 17 residues in the CDR3. The DNA for the CDR3 is TGTGCCACCAGTGACTCGGGACAGGGCTATAGCAATCAGCCCCAGCATTTT. It is translated as CATSDSGQGYSNQPQHF.

The V call is TRBV19, the J call TRBJ1-1; D uncertain. V was trimmed by 2 bases and J by 2 bases, leaving 6 bases between them. The CDR3 is 13 residues long. Germline CDR1 reads LNHDA; CDR2 reads SQIVND (reference sequence). The CDR3 DNA sequence: TGTGCCAGTAGTATATTCCCAAACACTGAAGCTTTCTTT. Protein product: CASSIFPNTEAFF.

This clone was seen once. The chain links TRBV4-3 to TRBJ1-2; 8 bases line up with TRBD1. The V gene end was trimmed by 3 bases and the J gene end by 3 bases; junction bases not matched to a gene: 9. Germline-derived CDR1 and CDR2 are LGHNA and YSLEER. This CDR3 is built from 16 residues. The CDR3 spells CASSQSIQGAYYGYTF. CDR3 sequence (DNA): TGCGCCAGCAGCCAGAGTATTCAGGGGGCTTACTATGGCTACACCTTC.

V usage is TRBV7-9 and J usage is TRBJ1-2; 8 positions match TRBD1. The V gene end was trimmed by 5 bases and the J gene end by 6 bases; junction bases not matched to a gene: 11. The CDR3 covers 15 residues. The germline V gene has CDR1 SEHNR and CDR2 FQNEAQ (reference sequence). CDR3 sequence (DNA): TGTGCCAGCAGCCTACAGGGGGGCGAAAAGGATGGCTACACCTTC. As protein: CASSLQGGEKDGYTF.

The J gene is TRBJ2-1, the V gene TRBV19; D unresolved. Trimming left V 3 bases short and J 7 bases short, with 10 bases between. Per the germline V gene, CDR1 is LNHDA and CDR2 is SQIVND (reference sequence). The CDR3 totals 13 residues. The CDR3: CASSIPSRNEQFF. CDR3 DNA sequence: TGTGCCAGTAGTATCCCTTCGCGGAATGAGCAGTTCTTC.

This chain joins TRBV7-9 and TRBJ1-1; D remains unclear. Trimming left V 2 bases short and J 9 bases short, with 13 bases between. The CDR3 runs to 13 residues. CDR1 is SEHNR, CDR2 FQNEAQ, per germline (reference sequence). The CDR3 reads CASSLLADTQAFF. The CDR3 DNA reads as TGTGCCAGCAGCTTACTGGCCGACACCCAAGCTTTCTTT.

This chain uses TRBV9 with TRBJ1-2; maybe TRBD1 (6 bases). The CDR3 has 21 amino acids. Germline-derived CDR1 and CDR2 are SGDLS and YYNGEE. V was trimmed by 0 bases and J by 7 bases, leaving 34 bases between them. This chain's CDR3 is CASSVGRGDRIFSVTAGGYTF. CDR3 sequence (DNA): TGTGCCAGCAGCGTAGGGAGAGGAGACAGGATCTTTTCCGTCACCGCGGGTGGCTACACCTTC. The full variable domain, its missing parts supplied by reference TRBV9 and TRBJ1-2, is DSGVTQTPKHLITATGQRVTLRCSPRSGDLSVYWYQQSLDQGLQFLIQYYNGEERAKGNILERFSAQQFPDLHSELNLSSLELGDSALYFCASSVGRGDRIFSVTAGGYTFGSGTRLTVV.